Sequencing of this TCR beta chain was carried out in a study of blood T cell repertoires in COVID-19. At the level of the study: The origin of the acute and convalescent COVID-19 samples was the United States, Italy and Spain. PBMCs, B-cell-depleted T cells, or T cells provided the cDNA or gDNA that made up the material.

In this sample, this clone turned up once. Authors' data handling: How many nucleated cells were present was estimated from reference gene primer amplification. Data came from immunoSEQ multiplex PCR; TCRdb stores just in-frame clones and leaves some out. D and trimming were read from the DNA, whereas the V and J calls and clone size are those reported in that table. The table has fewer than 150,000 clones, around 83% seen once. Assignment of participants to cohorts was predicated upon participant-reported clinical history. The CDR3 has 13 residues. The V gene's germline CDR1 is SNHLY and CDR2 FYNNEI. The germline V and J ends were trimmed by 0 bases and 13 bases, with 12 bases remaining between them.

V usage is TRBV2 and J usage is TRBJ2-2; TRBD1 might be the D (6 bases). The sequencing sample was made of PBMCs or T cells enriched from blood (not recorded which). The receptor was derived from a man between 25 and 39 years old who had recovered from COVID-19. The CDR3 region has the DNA TGTGCCAGCAGTGAAGCACAGGGTGGTCGGCTGTTTTTT. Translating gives CASSEAQGGRLFF. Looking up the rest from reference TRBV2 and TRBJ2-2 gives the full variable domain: EPEVTQTPSHQVTQMGQEVILRCVPISNHLYFYWYRQILGQKVEFLVSFYNNEISEKSEIFDDQFSVERPDGSNFTLKIRSTKLEDSAMYFCASSEAQGGRLFFGEGSRLTVL.